This T cell receptor beta chain came from a study of cytotoxic CD8 clonotypes in ibrutinib-treated CLL. Overall study: Under twelve relapsed/refractory, approximately 15 treatment-naive; around 18 IGHV unmutated.

The V gene lost 8 bases and the J gene lost 3 bases, with 14 bases spanning the gap. This CDR3 region has 13 residues. Data came from immunoSEQ multiplex PCR; TCRdb stores just in-frame clones and leaves some out. This table holds roughly 130,000 clones, more than 85% found once. The rearrangement uses TRBV23-1 and TRBJ2-7, with D unclear. TRBV23-1 falls under the ORF class, with uncertain function. The receptor was derived from a human donor with chronic lymphocytic leukemia. This material consisted of PBMCs, taken after 12 months of ibrutinib treatment. The CDR3, as DNA: TGCGCCAGCCGTTCACCTACCCACTACGAGCAGTACTTC. It encodes CASRSPTHYEQYF.